Shown below are 28 T cell receptor beta chains from a single sample sequenced in a study of cytomegalovirus exposure and HLA in healthy donors. The primer mix had 60 Vbeta and 13 Jbeta primers. Assay used: immunoSEQ multiplex PCR; TCRdb lists only in-frame clones, some missing. The sample has under 200,000 clones; approximately 85% are singletons. The sample comprised PBMCs. The receptors were sampled from a man between 18 and 29 years old in good health and CMV-seropositive.

The chain has TRBV2 and TRBJ2-5; possible D gene TRBD1, 5 bases. The CDR3 totals 13 residues. Between the trimmed V and J ends, which lost 6 bases and 3 bases, there was a span of 11 bases. Germline V gene sequence: CDR1 SNHLY, CDR2 FYNNEI. The CDR3 loop reads CASRQGSKETQYF. In nucleotides, the CDR3 is TGTGCCAGCAGGCAGGGTTCAAAAGAGACCCAGTACTTC.

CDR3 loop: CASSLGAVNYEQYF. DNA of the CDR3: TGTGCCAGCAGCTTAGGGGCAGTGAATTACGAGCAGTACTTC. The rearrangement uses TRBV7-9 and TRBJ2-7; D unclear. The CDR3 contains 14 residues. In germline, CDR1 is SEHNR, CDR2 FQNEAQ (reference sequence). Trimming left V 1 base short and J 4 bases short, with 11 bases between.

The chain uses TRBV4-3 and TRBJ2-5; tentatively, D is TRBD2 (6 bases). V lost 3 bases to trimming and J lost 5 bases, with 13 bases between them. Germline V lookup: CDR1 LGHNA, CDR2 YSLEER. CDR3 length: 14 amino acids. DNA for the CDR3: TGCGCCAGCAGCCAGGTGACTAGTGCCGAGACCCAGTACTTC. Its protein is CASSQVTSAETQYF.

The gene calls are TRBV5-8 and TRBJ1-5; maybe TRBD1 (6 bases). Germline CDR1 is SGHTS and CDR2 is YDEGEE. CDR3 length: 15 amino acids. The V end was cut by 6 bases, the J end by 11 bases, with 24 bases between. The CDR3: CASTTERGGGSAQHF. The CDR3 DNA follows: TGTGCCAGCACGACTGAGAGGGGGGGAGGTTCGGCCCAGCATTTT.

This chain joins TRBV6-5 and TRBJ2-1; 7 positions agree with TRBD1. CDR1 is MNHEY and CDR2 is SVGAGI in the germline V gene. The CDR3 consists of 15 residues. V lost 5 bases and J lost 5; bases outside the gene matches: 9. CDR3 residues: CASSPALTGHNEQFF. The CDR3 bases are TGTGCCAGCAGTCCTGCATTGACAGGGCACAATGAGCAGTTCTTC.

V and J are TRBV4-3 and TRBJ2-1, with 8 bases fitting TRBD2. This CDR3 contains 14 residues. V gave up 8 bases and J gave up 7 bases; unmatched junction bases: 10. Per the germline V gene, CDR1 is LGHNA and CDR2 is YSLEER. Written as DNA, the CDR3 is TGCGCCAGCGCGGACGGGGGGGCTCAGAATGAGCAGTTCTTC. It codes for CASADGGAQNEQFF.

In DNA, the CDR3 is TGTGCCAGCAGCCCGGGACAGGGCTCAGAGACCCAGTACTTC. Amino acid sequence: CASSPGQGSETQYF. The chain joins TRBV6-4 to TRBJ2-5; TRBD1 matches at 9 bases. J lost 4 bases, V lost 6 bases, and 6 bases had no gene match. The CDR3 runs to 14 residues. The germline CDR1 and CDR2 sequences are MRHNA and SNTAGT.

This chain links TRBV5-1 with TRBJ2-3; 9 bases are shared with TRBD2. V was pared by 3 bases and J by 4 bases, with 6 bases of the junction left unmatched. Germline CDR1 reads SGHRS; CDR2 reads YFSETQ. The CDR3 contains 15 residues. The chain's CDR3 is CASSSLSGGSDTQYF. In DNA form, the CDR3 reads TGCGCCAGCAGCTCCCTCAGCGGGGGGTCAGATACGCAGTATTTT.

The rearrangement uses TRBV2 and TRBJ2-1, with a weak D call TRBD1 (6 bases). This CDR3 comprises 13 residues. Looked up from germline, CDR1 is SNHLY and CDR2 is FYNNEI. V was cut by 8 bases and J by 8 bases, with 16 bases left in between. CDR3 residues: CASDVSGADEQFF. The CDR3 coding sequence is TGTGCCAGCGACGTGTCAGGGGCCGATGAGCAGTTCTTC.

This clone has just one count. This sample also contains other DNA sequences that code for the same CDR3. The genes are TRBV14 and TRBJ2-5; 10 bases match TRBD2. The CDR3 runs to 19 residues. Germline CDR1 SGHDN, CDR2 FVKESK. V gave up 0 bases and J gave up 5 bases; unmatched junction bases: 15. CDR3 sequence: CASSQDYPVLAGQQETQYF. Written as DNA, the CDR3 is TGTGCCAGCAGCCAAGATTATCCGGTACTAGCGGGGCAACAGGAGACCCAGTACTTC.

The gene calls are TRBV6-1 and TRBJ1-2; D not certain. From germline, CDR1 is MNHNS and CDR2 SASEGT. The CDR3 has 15 amino acids. V lost 10 bases and J lost 2, with 20 bases in between. The CDR3 loop is CATGRGRPANYGYTF. The DNA of the CDR3 is TGTGCCACCGGGCGAGGGCGCCCGGCCAACTATGGCTACACCTTC.

CDR3 coding DNA: TGTGCCAGCAGCGTAGGACAAACAGGGGGGGACACTGAAGCTTTCTTT. It yields the protein CASSVGQTGGDTEAFF. This sequence joins TRBV9 and TRBJ1-1, with 8 nucleotides matching TRBD1. V gave up 0 bases and J gave up 3 bases; unmatched junction bases: 7. Germline V gene lookup returns CDR1 SGDLS and CDR2 YYNGEE. The CDR3 extends over 16 amino acids. Using reference TRBV9 and TRBJ1-1 for the parts outside the CDR3, the full variable domain is DSGVTQTPKHLITATGQRVTLRCSPRSGDLSVYWYQQSLDQGLQFLIQYYNGEERAKGNILERFSAQQFPDLHSELNLSSLELGDSALYFCASSVGQTGGDTEAFFGQGTRLTVV.

The chain joins TRBV9 to TRBJ1-2, with D possibly matching TRBD1 (5 bases). The CDR3 runs 15 residues. Trimming cost V 7 bases and J 0 bases, with 16 bases left between them. Germline V gives CDR1 SGDLS, CDR2 YYNGEE. The CDR3 DNA sequence: TGTGCCAGCTCTTCTATGACAGTCTCTAACTATGGCTACACCTTC. Its protein product is CASSSMTVSNYGYTF.

The chain carries TRBV2 and TRBJ2-7; D perhaps matches TRBD1 (6 bases). Between the trimmed V and J ends, which lost 5 bases and 3 bases, there was a span of 8 bases. Germline lookup yields CDR1 SNHLY and CDR2 FYNNEI. The CDR3 runs 12 residues. The CDR3 bases are TGTGCCAGCAGTACAGGGCTCTACGAGCAGTACTTC. Translated: CASSTGLYEQYF. Looking up the rest from reference TRBV2 and TRBJ2-7 gives the full variable domain: EPEVTQTPSHQVTQMGQEVILRCVPISNHLYFYWYRQILGQKVEFLVSFYNNEISEKSEIFDDQFSVERPDGSNFTLKIRSTKLEDSAMYFCASSTGLYEQYFGPGTRLTVT.

CDR3 DNA sequence: TGTGCCAGCAGCGGACCCAGCGGGGAGAGCTCCTACGAGCAGTACTTC. It encodes CASSGPSGESSYEQYF. The chain uses TRBV5-4 and TRBJ2-7; 7 bases map to TRBD2. CDR1 is SGHNT, CDR2 YYREEE, per germline (reference sequence). V lost 4 bases to trimming and J lost 0 bases; unmatched junction nucleotides: 10. The CDR3 loop spans 16 amino acids.

This chain joins TRBV7-6 and TRBJ2-1; the match to TRBD2 covers 16 bases. V gave up 5 bases and J gave up 4 bases; unmatched junction bases: 14. CDR3 size: 20 residues. The germline CDR1 and CDR2 sequences are SGHVS and FNYEAQ. As DNA, the CDR3 is TGTGCCAGCAGCCTACCAACGGGACTAGCGGGGGGGCTGGGGTACAATGAGCAGTTCTTC. Translated: CASSLPTGLAGGLGYNEQFF.

The chain employs TRBV10-3 and TRBJ2-3; TRBD2 is a possible D gene (5 bases). Trimming stripped 4 bases from V and 0 bases from J, with 8 bases between. Germline values: CDR1 ENHRY, CDR2 SYGVKD. CDR3 size: 14 residues. This CDR3 reads CAISGRESTDTQYF. The CDR3 nucleotides are TGTGCCATCAGTGGAAGGGAGAGCACAGATACGCAGTATTTT.

The chain couples TRBV4-1 to TRBJ1-5, with D perhaps matching TRBD1 (5 bases). The CDR3 consists of 14 residues. The ends were cut back, 2 bases at V and 6 bases at J, with 11 bases in the middle. Germline V gene data show CDR1 as MGHRA and CDR2 as YSYEKL. DNA of the CDR3: TGCGCCAGCAGCCAACCCAAAAGGGGTCAGCCCCAGCATTTT. Encoded protein: CASSQPKRGQPQHF.

V and J are TRBV5-1 and TRBJ1-2, with D maybe TRBD1 (6 bases). The ends were cut back, 2 bases at V and 4 bases at J, with 12 bases in the middle. Germline V gives CDR1 SGHRS, CDR2 YFSETQ. The CDR3 spans 14 residues. The CDR3 nucleotides are TGCGCCAGCAGCTTAACACAGGGATCCTATGGCTACACCTTC. The encoded protein is CASSLTQGSYGYTF.

As DNA, the CDR3 is TGTGCCAGCAGCCCCTTCTTCGGGGGACCCGGGGAGCTGTTTTTT. It codes for CASSPFFGGPGELFF. The chain combines TRBV9 with TRBJ2-2, with TRBD2 as a possible D gene (6 bases). The V gene lost 4 bases and the J gene lost 6 bases, with 16 bases spanning the gap. Germline V gene data show CDR1 as SGDLS and CDR2 as YYNGEE. This CDR3 contains 15 residues.

The rearrangement links TRBV29-1 to TRBJ1-3; 8 nucleotides match TRBD1. Losses at the gene ends were 0 bases for V and 3 bases for J; bases not matched to a gene: 10. CDR1 is SQVTM, CDR2 ANQGSEA, per germline. This CDR3 is built from 17 residues. As DNA, the CDR3 is TGCAGCGTTGAAGATCCGGACAGGGCGAATTATGGAAACACCATATATTTT. Translating gives CSVEDPDRANYGNTIYF.

The V call is TRBV19, the J call TRBJ2-1, with 10 bases matching TRBD1. Trimming took 3 bases from V and 6 from J; bases not matched to a gene: 14. Germline V gives CDR1 LNHDA, CDR2 SQIVND (reference sequence). This CDR3 has 18 amino acids. The CDR3 DNA follows: TGTGCCAGTAGTATTTTCAATCGGGGGGACAGGGGCTCCAATGAGCAGTTCTTC. Protein: CASSIFNRGDRGSNEQFF.

The V and J genes are TRBV7-9 and TRBJ1-1; D gene unclear. The CDR3 loop spans 13 amino acids. The V gene lost 3 bases and the J gene lost 3 bases, with 8 bases spanning the gap. Germline-derived CDR1 and CDR2 are SEHNR and FQNEAQ (reference sequence). The CDR3 protein is CASSFIGDTEAFF. As DNA, the CDR3 is TGTGCCAGCAGCTTTATAGGAGACACTGAAGCTTTCTTT.

This CDR3 reads CASSSGVVYEQYF. The CDR3 DNA follows: TGCGCCAGCAGTTCGGGAGTTGTTTACGAGCAGTACTTC. This chain links TRBV5-1 with TRBJ2-7, with D possibly TRBD2 on 6 matching bases. The CDR3 has 13 amino acids. From germline, CDR1 is SGHRS and CDR2 YFSETQ. Trimming took off 5 bases at V and 4 bases at J, with 13 bases between the two ends.

With regard to this clone: Other DNA sequences of this sample code for an identical CDR3. The gene calls are TRBV18 and TRBJ1-6; D is ambiguous. Germline assignment: CDR1 KGHSH and CDR2 LQKENI. This CDR3 is built from 14 residues. Trimming shortened V by 3 bases and J by 0 bases, and 3 bases separated the two germline ends. In DNA form, the CDR3 reads TGTGCCAGCTCACCCAGCTCCTATAATTCACCCCTCCACTTT. Protein product: CASSPSSYNSPLHF.

The CDR3 region has the DNA TGTGCCAGCCGCTCGGGGGGTTGGGATTCACCCCTCCACTTT. This sequence encodes CASRSGGWDSPLHF. J is TRBJ1-6 and V is TRBV25-1; maybe TRBD1 (5 bases). CDR3 length: 14 amino acids. The ends were cut back, 8 bases at V and 8 bases at J, with 16 bases in the middle. CDR1 is MGHDK and CDR2 is SYGVNS in the germline V gene. The full variable domain, its missing parts supplied by reference TRBV25-1 and TRBJ1-6, is EADIYQTPRYLVIGTGKKITLECSQTMGHDKMYWYQQDPGMELHLIHYSYGVNSTEKGDLSSESTVSRIRTEHFPLTLESARPSHTSQYLCASRSGGWDSPLHFGNGTRLTVT.

V is TRBV5-1 and J is TRBJ2-1; 8 bases fit TRBD1. This CDR3 spans 17 amino acids. Germline V gives CDR1 SGHRS, CDR2 YFSETQ. Unmatched junction bases numbered 11, after V lost 2 bases and J lost 4 bases. The CDR3 spells CASSFQGALLIYNEQFF. In DNA, the CDR3 is TGCGCCAGCAGCTTCCAGGGGGCCTTACTTATTTACAATGAGCAGTTCTTC.

The rearrangement uses TRBV7-5 and TRBJ1-1; the table calls TRBD1, which could not be checked here. TRBV7-5 is a pseudogene segment. The CDR3 is made up of 17 amino acids. The CDR3 here is CARSTNLRQGVHTEAFF. DNA of the CDR3: TGTGCCAGAAGCACCAACCTCCGACAGGGGGTCCACACTGAAGCTTTCTTT.